Sequencing of this T cell receptor beta chain was carried out in a study of shared clonotypes between healthy human individuals. Background on the study: A donor's plate count was three for CD4 naive and three for CD4 memory; CD8 naive had two and CD8 memory one.

Sequencing was performed with immunoSEQ multiplex PCR; in TCRdb, only in-frame clones are kept and a portion is missing. This sample has roughly 1,800,000 clones; about 95% occur once, and the top ten carry 0.95% to 1.5%. This CDR3 has 16 amino acids. V was shortened by 4 bases and J by 3 bases, with 19 bases between the two germline ends. In germline, CDR1 is MDHEN, CDR2 SYDVKM. Naive CD8 populations comprised CD45RO-negative cells positively selected for CCR7, excluding terminally differentiated effector memory CD45RA+ cells. Healthy HIV-negative adults without recent acute infections or vaccinations served as donors.

The V and J genes are TRBV28 and TRBJ2-7, with D perhaps assigned TRBD1 or TRBD2 (6 bases each). This clonotype was obtained from a man younger than 35 in good health. The sample consisted of naive CD8+ T cells sorted from blood. For the CDR3, the DNA is TGTGCCAGCAGTTACCCCCCTTCGGAGGGGGGCTACGAGCAGTACTTC. This codes for CASSYPPSEGGYEQYF.